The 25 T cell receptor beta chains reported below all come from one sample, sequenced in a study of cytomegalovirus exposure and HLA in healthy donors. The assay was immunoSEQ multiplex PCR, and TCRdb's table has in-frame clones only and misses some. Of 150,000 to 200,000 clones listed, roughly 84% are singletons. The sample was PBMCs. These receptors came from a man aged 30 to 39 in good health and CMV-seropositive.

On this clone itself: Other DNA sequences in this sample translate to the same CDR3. As DNA, the CDR3 is TGCAGTGCAAGGGGCCCGTACGAGCAGTACTTC. Its translation is CSARGPYEQYF. The chain has TRBV20-1 and TRBJ2-7; TRBD1 is a possible D gene (5 bases). Per germline, CDR1 DFQATT and CDR2 SNEGSKA (reference sequence). There are 11 residues in the CDR3. The V end was cut by 6 bases, the J end by 4 bases, with 10 bases between.

CDR3 sequence: CASSSGTENTEAFF. In DNA, the CDR3 is TGCGCCAGCAGCTCCGGGACAGAGAACACTGAAGCTTTCTTT. The gene calls are TRBV5-1 and TRBJ1-1, with 7 bases fitting TRBD1. Trimming removed 3 bases from V and 1 base from J; junction bases left unmatched: 3. This CDR3 contains 14 residues. Germline CDR1 reads SGHRS; CDR2 reads YFSETQ.

The CDR3 DNA reads as TGTGCCAGCAGTTGGGGGCGTCGGGGCGGCTACACCTTC. Translating gives CASSWGRRGGYTF. V is TRBV27 and J is TRBJ1-2, with a possible D match to TRBD1 (6 bases). Germline V gene data show CDR1 as MNHEY and CDR2 as SMNVEV (reference sequence). V was shortened by 4 bases and J by 8 bases, with 14 bases between the two germline ends. This CDR3 comprises 13 residues.

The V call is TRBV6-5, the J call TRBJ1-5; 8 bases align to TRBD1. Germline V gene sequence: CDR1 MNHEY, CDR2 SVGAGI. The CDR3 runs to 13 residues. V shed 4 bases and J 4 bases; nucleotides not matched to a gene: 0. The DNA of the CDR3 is TGTGCCAGCAGTTGGGACAGGAATCAGCCCCAGCATTTT. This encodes CASSWDRNQPQHF.

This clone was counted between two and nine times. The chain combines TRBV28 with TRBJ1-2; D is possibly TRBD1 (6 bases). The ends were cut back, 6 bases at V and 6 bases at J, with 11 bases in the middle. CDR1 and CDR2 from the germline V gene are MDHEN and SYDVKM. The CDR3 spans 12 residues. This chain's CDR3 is CASSPGQDGYTF. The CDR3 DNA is TGTGCCAGCAGCCCGGGACAAGATGGCTACACCTTC.

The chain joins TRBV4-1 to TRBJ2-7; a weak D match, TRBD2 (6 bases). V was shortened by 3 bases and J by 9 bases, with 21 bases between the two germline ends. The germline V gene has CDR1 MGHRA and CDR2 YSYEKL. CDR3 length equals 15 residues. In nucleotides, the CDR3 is TGCGCCAGCAGCCAGGGAGCGGGCCGGAGAAACTCGCAGTACTTC. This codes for CASSQGAGRRNSQYF.

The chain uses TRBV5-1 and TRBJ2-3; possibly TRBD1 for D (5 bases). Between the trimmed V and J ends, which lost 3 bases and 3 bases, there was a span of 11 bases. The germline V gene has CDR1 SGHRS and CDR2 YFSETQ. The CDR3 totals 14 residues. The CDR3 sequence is CASSSQGFTDTQYF. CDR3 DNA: TGCGCCAGCAGCTCCCAGGGTTTTACAGATACGCAGTATTTT.

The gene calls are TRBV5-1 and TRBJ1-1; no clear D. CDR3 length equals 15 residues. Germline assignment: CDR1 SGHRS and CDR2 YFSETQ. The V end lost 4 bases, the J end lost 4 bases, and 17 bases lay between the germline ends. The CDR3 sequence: CASSTGPTEGTEAFF. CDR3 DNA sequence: TGCGCCAGCAGCACCGGACCCACCGAGGGCACTGAAGCTTTCTTT.

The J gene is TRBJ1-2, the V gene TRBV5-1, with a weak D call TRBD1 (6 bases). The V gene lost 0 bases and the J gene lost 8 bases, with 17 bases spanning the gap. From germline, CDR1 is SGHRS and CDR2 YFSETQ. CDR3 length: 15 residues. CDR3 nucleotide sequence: TGCGCCAGCAGCTTGGAGGCAGGGGCTATGAGGGGCTACACCTTC. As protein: CASSLEAGAMRGYTF.

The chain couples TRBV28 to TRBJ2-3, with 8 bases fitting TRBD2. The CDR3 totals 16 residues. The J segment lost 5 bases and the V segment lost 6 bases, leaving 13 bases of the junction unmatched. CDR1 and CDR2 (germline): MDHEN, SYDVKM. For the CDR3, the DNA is TGTGCCAGCAGCCCCCTAGGGCTAGCGGGCCGAGATACGCAGTATTTT. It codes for CASSPLGLAGRDTQYF.

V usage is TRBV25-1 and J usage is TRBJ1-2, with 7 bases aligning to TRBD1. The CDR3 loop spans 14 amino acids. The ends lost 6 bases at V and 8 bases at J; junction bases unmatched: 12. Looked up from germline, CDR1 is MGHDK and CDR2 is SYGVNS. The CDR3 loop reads CASSTPQGIGGYTF. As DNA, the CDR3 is TGTGCCAGCAGCACCCCACAGGGGATTGGAGGCTACACCTTC.

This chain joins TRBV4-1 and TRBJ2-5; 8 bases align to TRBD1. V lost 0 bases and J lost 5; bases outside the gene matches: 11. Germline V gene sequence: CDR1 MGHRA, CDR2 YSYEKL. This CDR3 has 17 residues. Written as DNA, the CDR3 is TGCGCCAGCAGCCAAGAAGGGACAGGAGGGATTTGGGAGACCCAGTACTTC. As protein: CASSQEGTGGIWETQYF.

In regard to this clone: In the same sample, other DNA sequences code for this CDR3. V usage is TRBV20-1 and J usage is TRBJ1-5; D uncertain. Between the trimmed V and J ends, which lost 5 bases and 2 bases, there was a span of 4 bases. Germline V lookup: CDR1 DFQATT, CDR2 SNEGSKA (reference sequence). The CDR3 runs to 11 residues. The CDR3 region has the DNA TGCAGTGCTTCCGGCAATCAGCCCCAGCATTTT. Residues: CSASGNQPQHF.

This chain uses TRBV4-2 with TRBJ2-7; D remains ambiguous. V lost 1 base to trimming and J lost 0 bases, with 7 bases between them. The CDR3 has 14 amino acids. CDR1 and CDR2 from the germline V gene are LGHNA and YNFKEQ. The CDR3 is CASSQGISSYEQYF. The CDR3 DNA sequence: TGTGCCAGCAGCCAAGGAATTAGCTCCTACGAGCAGTACTTC.

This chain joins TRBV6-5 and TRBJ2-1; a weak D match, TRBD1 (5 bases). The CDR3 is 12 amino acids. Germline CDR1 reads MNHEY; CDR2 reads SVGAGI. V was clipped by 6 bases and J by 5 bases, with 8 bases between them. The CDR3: CASSLRDNEQFF. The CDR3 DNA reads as TGTGCCAGCAGCCTCAGGGACAATGAGCAGTTCTTC.

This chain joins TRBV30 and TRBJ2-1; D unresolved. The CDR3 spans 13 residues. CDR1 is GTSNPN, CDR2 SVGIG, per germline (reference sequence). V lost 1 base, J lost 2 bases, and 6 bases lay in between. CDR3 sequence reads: CAWSDLTYNEQFF. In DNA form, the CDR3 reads TGTGCCTGGAGTGACTTAACCTACAATGAGCAGTTCTTC.

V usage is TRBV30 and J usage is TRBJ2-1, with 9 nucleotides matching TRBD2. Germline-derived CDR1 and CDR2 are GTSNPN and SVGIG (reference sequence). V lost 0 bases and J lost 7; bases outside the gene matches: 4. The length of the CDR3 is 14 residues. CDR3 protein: CAWSVKRGVNEQFF. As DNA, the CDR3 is TGTGCCTGGAGTGTCAAGCGGGGGGTTAATGAGCAGTTCTTC.

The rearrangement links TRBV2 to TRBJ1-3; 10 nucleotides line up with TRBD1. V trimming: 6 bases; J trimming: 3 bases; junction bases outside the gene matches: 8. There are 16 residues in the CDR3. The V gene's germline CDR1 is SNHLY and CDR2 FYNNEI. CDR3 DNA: TGTGCCAGCAGCTCAGCTCGGACAGGGGGTGGAAACACCATATATTTT. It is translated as CASSSARTGGGNTIYF.

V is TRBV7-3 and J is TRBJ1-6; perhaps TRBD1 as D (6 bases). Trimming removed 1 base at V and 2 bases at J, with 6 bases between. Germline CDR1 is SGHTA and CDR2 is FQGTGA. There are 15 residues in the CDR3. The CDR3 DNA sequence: TGTGCCAGCAGCTTAAAGGGGGCCTATAATTCACCCCTCCACTTT. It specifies CASSLKGAYNSPLHF. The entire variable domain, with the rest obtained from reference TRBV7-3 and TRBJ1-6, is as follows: GAGVSQTPSNKVTEKGKYVELRCDPISGHTALYWYRQSLGQGPEFLIYFQGTGAADDSGLPNDRFFAVRPEGSVSTLKIQRTERGDSAVYLCASSLKGAYNSPLHFGNGTRLTVT.

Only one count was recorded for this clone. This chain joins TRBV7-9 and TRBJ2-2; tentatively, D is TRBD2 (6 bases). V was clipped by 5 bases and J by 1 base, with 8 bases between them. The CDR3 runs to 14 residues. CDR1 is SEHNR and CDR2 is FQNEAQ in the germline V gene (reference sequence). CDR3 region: CASSASENTGELFF. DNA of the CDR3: TGTGCCAGCAGCGCTAGCGAGAACACCGGGGAGCTGTTTTTT.

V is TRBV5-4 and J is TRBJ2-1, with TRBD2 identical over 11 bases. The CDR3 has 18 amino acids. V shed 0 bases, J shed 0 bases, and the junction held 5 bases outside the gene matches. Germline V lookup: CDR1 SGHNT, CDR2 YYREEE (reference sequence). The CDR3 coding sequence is TGTGCCAGCAGCTTGGCTCTAGCGGGGGGTCTCTCCTACAATGAGCAGTTCTTC. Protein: CASSLALAGGLSYNEQFF.

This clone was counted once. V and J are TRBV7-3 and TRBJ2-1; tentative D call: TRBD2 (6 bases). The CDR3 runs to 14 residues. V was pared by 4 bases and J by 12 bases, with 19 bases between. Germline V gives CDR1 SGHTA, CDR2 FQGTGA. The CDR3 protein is CASSSTGTPGRQFF. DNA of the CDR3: TGTGCCAGCAGCTCAACCGGGACTCCCGGGAGGCAGTTCTTC.

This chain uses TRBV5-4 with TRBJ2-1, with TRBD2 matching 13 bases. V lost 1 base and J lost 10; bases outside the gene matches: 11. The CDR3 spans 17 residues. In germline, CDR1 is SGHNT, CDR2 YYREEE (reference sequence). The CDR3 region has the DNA TGTGCCAGCAGCTTGAATTGGGGACTAGCGGGAATCCCCGAGCAGTTCTTC. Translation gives CASSLNWGLAGIPEQFF.

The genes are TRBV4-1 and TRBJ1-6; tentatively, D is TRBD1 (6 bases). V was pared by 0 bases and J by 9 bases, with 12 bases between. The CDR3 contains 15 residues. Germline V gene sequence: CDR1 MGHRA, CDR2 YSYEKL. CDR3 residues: CASSQDMTGVSPLHF. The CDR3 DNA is TGCGCCAGCAGCCAAGATATGACAGGCGTTTCACCCCTCCACTTT.

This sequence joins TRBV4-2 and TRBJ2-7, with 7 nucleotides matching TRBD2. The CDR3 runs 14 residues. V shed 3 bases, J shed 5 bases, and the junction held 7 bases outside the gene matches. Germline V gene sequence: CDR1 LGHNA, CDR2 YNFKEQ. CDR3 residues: CASSHGLEFDEQYF. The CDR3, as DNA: TGTGCCAGCAGCCACGGACTAGAGTTTGACGAGCAGTACTTC.